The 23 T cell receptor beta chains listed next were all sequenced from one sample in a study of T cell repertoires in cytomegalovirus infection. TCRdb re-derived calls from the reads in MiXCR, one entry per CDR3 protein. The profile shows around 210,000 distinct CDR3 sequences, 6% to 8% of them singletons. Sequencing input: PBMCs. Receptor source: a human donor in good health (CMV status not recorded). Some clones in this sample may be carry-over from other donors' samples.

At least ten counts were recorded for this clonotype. The CDR3 bases are TGTGCCAGCGAAGACAGGGTTGATGGCTACACCTTC. Its translation: CASEDRVDGYTF. This chain links TRBV12-3 or TRBV12-4 with TRBJ1-2, with 7 bases identical to TRBD1. The CDR3 extends over 12 amino acids. Trimming at V came to 8 bases and at J to 6 bases, leaving 6 bases not matched to a gene.

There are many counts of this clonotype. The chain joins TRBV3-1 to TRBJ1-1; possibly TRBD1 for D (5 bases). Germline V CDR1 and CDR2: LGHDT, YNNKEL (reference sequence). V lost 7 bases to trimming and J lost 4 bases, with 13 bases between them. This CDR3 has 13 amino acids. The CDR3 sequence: CASTFQRGTEAFF. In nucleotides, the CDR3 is TGTGCCAGCACCTTTCAGAGGGGCACTGAAGCTTTCTTT. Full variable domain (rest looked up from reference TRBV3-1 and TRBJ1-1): DTAVSQTPKYLVTQMGNDKSIKCEQNLGHDTMYWYKQDSKKFLKIMFSYNNKELIINETVPNRFSPKSPDKAHLNLHINSLELGDSAVYFCASTFQRGTEAFFGQGTRLTVV.

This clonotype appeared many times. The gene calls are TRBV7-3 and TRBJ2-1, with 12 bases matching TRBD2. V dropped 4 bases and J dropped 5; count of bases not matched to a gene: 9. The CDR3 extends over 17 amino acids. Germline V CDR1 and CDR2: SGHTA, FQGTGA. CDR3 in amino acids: CASSSPGLAGGHNEQFF. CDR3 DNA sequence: TGTGCCAGCAGCTCCCCGGGGCTAGCGGGGGGGCACAATGAGCAGTTCTTC.

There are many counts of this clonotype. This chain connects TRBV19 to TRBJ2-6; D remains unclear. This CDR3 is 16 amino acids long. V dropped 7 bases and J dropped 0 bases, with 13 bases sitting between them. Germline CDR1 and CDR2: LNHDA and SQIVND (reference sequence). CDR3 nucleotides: TGTGCCAGTACCCTGGGCAGTCTCTCTGGGGCCAACGTCCTGACTTTC. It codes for CASTLGSLSGANVLTF.

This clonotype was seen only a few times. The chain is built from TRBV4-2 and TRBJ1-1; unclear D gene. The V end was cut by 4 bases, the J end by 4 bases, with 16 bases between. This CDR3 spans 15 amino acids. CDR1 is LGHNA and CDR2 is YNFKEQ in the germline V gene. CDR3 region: CASSPREGASTEAFF. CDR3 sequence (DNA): TGTGCCAGCAGCCCGAGGGAGGGCGCAAGCACTGAAGCTTTCTTT.

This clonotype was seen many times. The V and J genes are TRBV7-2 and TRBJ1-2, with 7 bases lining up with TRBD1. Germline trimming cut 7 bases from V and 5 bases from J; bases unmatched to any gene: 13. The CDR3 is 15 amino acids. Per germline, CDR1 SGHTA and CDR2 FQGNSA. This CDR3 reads CASTIGGTVQYGYTF. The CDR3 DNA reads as TGTGCCAGCACTATAGGAGGGACAGTACAATATGGCTACACCTTC.

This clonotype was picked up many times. The CDR3 DNA reads TGTGCCAGCAGCCAGGGAAGTCCTGGCACAGATACGCAGTATTTT. Protein sequence: CASSQGSPGTDTQYF. The J gene is TRBJ2-3, the V gene TRBV7-8; a weak D match, TRBD1 (5 bases). CDR3 length: 15 amino acids. Germline-derived CDR1 and CDR2 are SGHVS and FQNEAQ. V was cut by 5 bases and J by 1 base, with 13 bases left in between.

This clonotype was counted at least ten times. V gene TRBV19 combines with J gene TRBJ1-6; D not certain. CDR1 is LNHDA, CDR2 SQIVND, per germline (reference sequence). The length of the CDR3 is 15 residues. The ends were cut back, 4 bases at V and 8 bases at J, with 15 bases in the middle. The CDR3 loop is CASSTPGAADSPLHF. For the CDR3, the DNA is TGTGCCAGTAGTACCCCCGGCGCCGCGGATTCACCCCTCCACTTT.

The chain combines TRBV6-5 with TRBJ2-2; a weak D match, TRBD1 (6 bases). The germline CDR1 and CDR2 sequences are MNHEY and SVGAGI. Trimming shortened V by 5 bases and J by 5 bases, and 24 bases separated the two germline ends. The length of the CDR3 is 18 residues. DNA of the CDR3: TGTGCCAGCAGTGCCATCACAGGGTGGATGGATAGGACCGGGGAGCTGTTTTTT. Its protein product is CASSAITGWMDRTGELFF.

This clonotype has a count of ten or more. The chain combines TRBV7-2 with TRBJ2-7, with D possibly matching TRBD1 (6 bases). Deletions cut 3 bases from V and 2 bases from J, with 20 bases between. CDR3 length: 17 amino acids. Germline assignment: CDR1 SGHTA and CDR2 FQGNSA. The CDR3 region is CASSLMQGLDLPYEQYF. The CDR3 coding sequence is TGTGCCAGCAGCTTGATGCAGGGGTTAGACCTGCCCTACGAGCAGTACTTC.

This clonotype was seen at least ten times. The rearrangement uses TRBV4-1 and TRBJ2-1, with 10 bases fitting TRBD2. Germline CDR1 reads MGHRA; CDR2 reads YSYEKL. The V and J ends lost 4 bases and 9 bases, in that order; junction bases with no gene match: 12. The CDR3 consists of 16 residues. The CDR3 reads CASSPMGSGGAGEQFF. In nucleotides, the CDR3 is TGCGCCAGCAGCCCGATGGGGAGCGGGGGGGCGGGTGAGCAGTTCTTC.

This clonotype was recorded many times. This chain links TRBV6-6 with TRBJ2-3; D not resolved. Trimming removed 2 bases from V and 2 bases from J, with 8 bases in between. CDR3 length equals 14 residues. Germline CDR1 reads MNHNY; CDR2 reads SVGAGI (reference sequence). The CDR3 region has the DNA TGTGCCAGCAGTTACCCCGAATTCACAGATACGCAGTATTTT. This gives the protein CASSYPEFTDTQYF.

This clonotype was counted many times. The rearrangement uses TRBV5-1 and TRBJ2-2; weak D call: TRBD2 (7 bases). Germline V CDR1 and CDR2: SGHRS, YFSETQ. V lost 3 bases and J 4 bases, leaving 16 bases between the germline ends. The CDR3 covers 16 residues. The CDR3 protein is CASSWNAGAGTGELFF. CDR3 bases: TGCGCCAGCAGCTGGAACGCGGGGGCCGGCACCGGGGAGCTGTTTTTT.

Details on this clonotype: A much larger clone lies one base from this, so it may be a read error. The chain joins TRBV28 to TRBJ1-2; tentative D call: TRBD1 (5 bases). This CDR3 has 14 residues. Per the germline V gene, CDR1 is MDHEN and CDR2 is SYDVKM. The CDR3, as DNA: TGTGTCAGCAGTTCAGGGTCACCATCAGGTGGCTACACCTTC. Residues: CVSSSGSPSGGYTF.

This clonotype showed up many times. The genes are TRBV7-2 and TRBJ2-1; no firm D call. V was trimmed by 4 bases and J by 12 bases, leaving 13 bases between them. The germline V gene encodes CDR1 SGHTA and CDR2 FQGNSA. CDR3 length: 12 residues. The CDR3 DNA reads TGTGCCAGCAGCTCCATATCCGATAGGCAGTTCTTC. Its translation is CASSSISDRQFF.

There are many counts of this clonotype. CDR3 region: CASSPKGLAGDVHTQYF. DNA of the CDR3: TGTGCCAGCAGCCCTAAGGGACTAGCGGGGGATGTACATACGCAGTATTTT. The chain joins TRBV7-2 to TRBJ2-3; 14 nucleotides agree with TRBD2. CDR3 size: 17 residues. V trimming: 5 bases; J trimming: 7 bases; junction bases outside the gene matches: 11. The germline V gene has CDR1 SGHTA and CDR2 FQGNSA.

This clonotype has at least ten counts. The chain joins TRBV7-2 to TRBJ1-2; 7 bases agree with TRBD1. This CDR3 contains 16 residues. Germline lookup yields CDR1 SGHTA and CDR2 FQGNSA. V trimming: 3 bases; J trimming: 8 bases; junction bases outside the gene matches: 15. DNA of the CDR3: TGTGCCAGCAGCTTGGCAGGGGGGACCCTCGCGTACGGCTACACCTTC. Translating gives CASSLAGGTLAYGYTF.

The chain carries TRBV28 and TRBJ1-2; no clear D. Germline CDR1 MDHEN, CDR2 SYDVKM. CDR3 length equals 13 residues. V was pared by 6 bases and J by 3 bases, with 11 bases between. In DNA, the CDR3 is TGTGCCAGCAGCGCCAGGTTGGACTATGGCTACACCTTC. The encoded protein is CASSARLDYGYTF.

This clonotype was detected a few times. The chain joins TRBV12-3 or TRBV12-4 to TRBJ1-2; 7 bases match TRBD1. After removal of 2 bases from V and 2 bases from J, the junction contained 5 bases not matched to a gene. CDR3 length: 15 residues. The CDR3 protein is CASSLRGQQNYGYTF. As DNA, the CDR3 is TGTGCCAGCAGTTTAAGGGGACAGCAAAACTATGGCTACACCTTC.

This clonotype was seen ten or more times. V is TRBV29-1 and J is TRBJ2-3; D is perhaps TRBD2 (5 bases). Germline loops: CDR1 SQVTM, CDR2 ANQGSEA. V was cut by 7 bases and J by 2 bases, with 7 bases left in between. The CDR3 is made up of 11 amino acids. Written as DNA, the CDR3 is TGCAGCGGACTACTCACAGATACGCAGTATTTT. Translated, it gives CSGLLTDTQYF.

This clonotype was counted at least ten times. CDR3 DNA sequence: TGTGCCAGCATTGCACAGGGAGGGGGTACAAATGAGCAGTTCTTC. Translated: CASIAQGGGTNEQFF. This rearrangement joins TRBV28 to TRBJ2-1; D may be TRBD2 (7 bases). This CDR3 comprises 15 residues. CDR1 and CDR2 (germline): MDHEN, SYDVKM. Deletions cut 7 bases from V and 7 bases from J, with 20 bases between.

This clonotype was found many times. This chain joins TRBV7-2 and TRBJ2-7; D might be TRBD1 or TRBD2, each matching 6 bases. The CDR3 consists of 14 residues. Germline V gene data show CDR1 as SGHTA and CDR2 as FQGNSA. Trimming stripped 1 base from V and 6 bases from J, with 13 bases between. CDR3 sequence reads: CASSLGGLGGEQYF. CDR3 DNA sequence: TGTGCCAGCAGCTTAGGGGGGCTCGGGGGCGAGCAGTACTTC.

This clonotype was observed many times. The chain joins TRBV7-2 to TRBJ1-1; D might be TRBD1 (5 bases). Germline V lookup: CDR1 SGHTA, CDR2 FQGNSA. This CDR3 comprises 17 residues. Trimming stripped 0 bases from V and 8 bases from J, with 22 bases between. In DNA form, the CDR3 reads TGTGCCAGCAGCTTAGCACAGGCGCGTGGCCGTGACTGGGAAGCTTTCTTT. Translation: CASSLAQARGRDWEAFF.